This TCR beta chain was captured in a study of blood T cell repertoires in COVID-19 (dated by TCRdb to 2018 to 2021). At the level of the whole study: The collaborator samples originated in the United States, Italy and Spain and spanned the acute and convalescent phases of COVID-19. Subjects who had been exposed to COVID-19, were actively infected with it, or had recovered from it provided the deeply sampled blood TCRbeta repertoires that made up the dataset. Sample metadata almost always included a de-identified subject ID, COVID-19 status, age in years and sex. Samples came from the ongoing ImmuneRACE study (first 160 participants) plus 1,254 subjects from 6 global collaborators. The material from the prospective study consisted of cDNA or gDNA derived from T cells, B-cell-depleted T cells, or PBMCs. The repertoires were released in a freely available public database intended as a resource for research on the immune response to SARS-CoV-2. Where available, HLA class I and class II types were taken from metadata supplied by the sample provider and were not determined by assay-based typing.

CDR1 and CDR2 are drawn from the germline V gene (reference sequence): LGHDT, YNNKEL. From V the trimming removes 4 bases and from J it removes 5 bases, while the gene matches leave 2 bases of the junction unaccounted for. From its cysteine to its phenylalanine, the CDR3 spans 14 amino acids. The entry retains the CDR3 DNA only, 42 bases that are in frame from base 1. Participants in the prospective study were enrolled through a virtual design, were aged roughly 18 to 100 years, and lived in roughly 25 United States geographic areas. Cohort assignment in the prospective study relied on participant-reported clinical history from a screening survey and a study questionnaire. For ImmuneRACE Cohort 3, a participant was defined as recovered based on two consecutive negative NP/OP PCR tests, clearance by a healthcare professional, or resolution of symptoms. Mobile phlebotomists in the prospective study collected whole blood, serum and a nasopharyngeal or oropharyngeal swab from every participant. Participants in the prospective study had the option to provide additional blood draws and questionnaires over an approximately two-month period. Prospective study blood samples were shipped either frozen or at room temperature before DNA extraction.

The paper's findings and limits, for the study overall: Clinical and demographic metadata were provided uncurated, with the amount varying by source and participant.

TCRbeta CDR3 regions were amplified from genomic DNA by means of the immunoSEQ Assay, a bias-controlled multiplex PCR. In the original analysis: Within the assay, amplification of reference gene primers was used to estimate how many nucleated cells each sample contained. To quantify the absolute abundance of each unique TCRbeta CDR3 rearrangement, sequence reads were collapsed and filtered. For each sample, productive Simpson clonality was calculated by taking the square root of Simpson's diversity index across productive rearrangements. Sourced from immuneACCESS, this table was stored by TCRdb with only in-frame sequences that have V and J called. A share of the clones is absent; for the studies checked, an unresolved V gene accounts for under half, and the remainder has no known explanation. V and J calls and clone size come straight from that table; D and trimming were deduced from the DNA. This sample holds about 220,000 clones; under 90% were observed only once. Together, the top ten hold about 3.7% of the sample.

As regards this clone: Its antigen remains undetermined. Base quality data are lacking; no much larger clone is found one base away.

Sequenced sample: PBMCs or T cells enriched from blood (not recorded which). This TCR derives from a woman aged 60 to 75 who had recovered from COVID-19. The chain couples TRBV3-1 (or the pseudogene TRBV3-2) to TRBJ2-2, with 9 middle bases fitting TRBD1. The DNA sequence follows: TGTGCCAGCAGCCTGACAGGGGGGACCGGGGAGCTGTTTTTT. It translates as CASSLTGGTGELFF.